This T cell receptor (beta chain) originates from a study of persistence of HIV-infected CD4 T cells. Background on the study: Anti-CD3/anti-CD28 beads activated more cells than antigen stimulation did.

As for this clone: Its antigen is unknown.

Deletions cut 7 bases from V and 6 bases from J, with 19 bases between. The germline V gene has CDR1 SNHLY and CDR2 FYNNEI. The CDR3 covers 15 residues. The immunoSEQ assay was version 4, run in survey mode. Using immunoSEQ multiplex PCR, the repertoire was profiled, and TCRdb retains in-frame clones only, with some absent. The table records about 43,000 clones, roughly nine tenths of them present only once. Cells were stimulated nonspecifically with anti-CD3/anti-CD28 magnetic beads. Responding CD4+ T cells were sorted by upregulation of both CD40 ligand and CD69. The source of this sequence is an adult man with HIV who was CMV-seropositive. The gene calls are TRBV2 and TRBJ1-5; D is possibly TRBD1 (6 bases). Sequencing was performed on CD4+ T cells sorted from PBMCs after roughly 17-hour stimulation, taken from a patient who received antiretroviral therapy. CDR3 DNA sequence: TGTGCCAGCACCCCAACGGGGGCCTCGGGTCAGCCCCAGCATTTT. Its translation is CASTPTGASGQPQHF.